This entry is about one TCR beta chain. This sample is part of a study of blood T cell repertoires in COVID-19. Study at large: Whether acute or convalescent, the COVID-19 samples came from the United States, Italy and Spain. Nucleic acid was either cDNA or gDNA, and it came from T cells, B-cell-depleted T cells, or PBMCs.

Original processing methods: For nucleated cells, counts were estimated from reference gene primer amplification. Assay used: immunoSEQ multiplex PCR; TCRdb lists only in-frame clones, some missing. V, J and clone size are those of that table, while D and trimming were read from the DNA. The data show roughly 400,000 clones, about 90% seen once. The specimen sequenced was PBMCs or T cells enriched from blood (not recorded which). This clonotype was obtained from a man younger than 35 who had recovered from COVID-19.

The CDR3 loop is CASSPALNTEAFF. For the CDR3, the DNA is TGTGCCAGCTCACCGGCCCTTAACACTGAAGCTTTCTTT. This chain uses TRBV18 with TRBJ1-1; no reliable D call. The CDR3 has 13 residues. Germline V gene sequence: CDR1 KGHSH, CDR2 LQKENI. Between the trimmed V and J ends, which lost 3 bases and 2 bases, there was a span of 7 bases.